This TCR beta chain is drawn from a study of identical twins. Whole-study findings and limits: For zero-insertion analyses, partial confounding could come from invariant MAIT and iNKT cells.

A template switching step contributed a universal primer site, while unique molecular identifiers were present in the cDNA. Each CDR3 protein is one row after TCRdb ran MiXCR on the 5' RACE reads. The sample gives approximately 700,000 distinct CDR3 sequences, roughly 6% of which show up once; 1.5% to 2% is in the top ten. With respect to this clonotype: Antigen: not known.

Germline CDR1 reads MGHDK; CDR2 reads SYGVNS. The CDR3 runs to 14 residues. Trimming took 2 bases from V and 6 from J, leaving 10 bases between them. The receptor was isolated from a man between 18 and 35 years old in good health. Sequencing was done on a sample of naive T cells sorted from blood. The chain employs TRBV25-1 and TRBJ2-2, with unresolved D. This chain's CDR3 is CASSENSGSGELFF. The CDR3 DNA follows: TGTGCCAGCAGTGAAAATAGTGGCTCCGGGGAGCTGTTTTTT.